These 10 T cell receptor beta chains were all obtained from the same sample, sequenced in a study of blood T cell repertoires in COVID-19. The data were produced by immunoSEQ multiplex PCR, yet TCRdb's version contains in-frame clones alone and is incomplete. This table holds under 200,000 clones, over 70% found once. The specimen sequenced was PBMCs or T cells enriched from blood (not recorded which). These receptor sequences come from a woman in her 40s with acute COVID-19.

This sequence joins TRBV7-8 and TRBJ2-3, with D unclear. The V and J ends lost 1 base and 2 bases respectively, with 10 bases between them. Germline values: CDR1 SGHVS, CDR2 FQNEAQ. This CDR3 comprises 15 residues. The CDR3 loop is CASSLVGGSTDTQYF. CDR3 nucleotides: TGTGCCAGCAGCTTAGTTGGTGGCTCCACAGATACGCAGTATTTT.

The rearrangement links TRBV6-5 to TRBJ1-6; TRBD1 aligns across 9 bases. This CDR3 region has 14 residues. J was trimmed by 10 bases and V by 6 bases; bases with no gene match: 7. Germline values: CDR1 MNHEY, CDR2 SVGAGI. The CDR3 region is CASRFGQGMSPLHF. The CDR3, as DNA: TGTGCCAGCAGGTTCGGACAGGGGATGTCACCCCTCCACTTT.

This chain uses TRBV6-1 with TRBJ2-3; 9 bases line up with TRBD2. Germline V lookup: CDR1 MNHNS, CDR2 SASEGT. This CDR3 is built from 17 residues. Losses at the gene ends were 0 bases for V and 4 bases for J; bases not matched to a gene: 8. For the CDR3, the DNA is TGTGCCAGCAGTGAAGCGCGGTCTAGCGGGATGGCAGATACGCAGTATTTT. Translation gives CASSEARSSGMADTQYF.

This chain uses TRBV28 with TRBJ1-1; 9 bases align to TRBD1. Germline values: CDR1 MDHEN, CDR2 SYDVKM. Trimming removed 5 bases from V and 1 base from J; junction bases left unmatched: 11. This CDR3 is 17 amino acids long. DNA of the CDR3: TGTGCCAGCAGTGTGCCTCCGGGACAGGGACCGAACACTGAAGCTTTCTTT. Amino acid sequence: CASSVPPGQGPNTEAFF.

The chain recombines TRBV4-2 with TRBJ2-2; 10 bases map to TRBD2. The V segment lost 0 bases and the J segment 7 bases; nucleotides outside the gene matches: 8. CDR1 is LGHNA, CDR2 YNFKEQ, per germline. The CDR3 is 17 amino acids. The DNA for the CDR3 is TGTGCCAGCAGCCAAGATCGAACTAGCGGGACGGGCGGGGAGCTGTTTTTT. Translated: CASSQDRTSGTGGELFF.

The rearrangement links TRBV11-3 to TRBJ1-1, with D possibly being TRBD1 (6 bases). Trimming cost V 5 bases and J 1 base, with 14 bases left between them. CDR3 length: 15 amino acids. The germline V gene encodes CDR1 SGHNT and CDR2 YENEEA. DNA of the CDR3: TGTGCCAGCAGCCCCAGGGGAATTAGGAACACTGAAGCTTTCTTT. Translated: CASSPRGIRNTEAFF.

The gene calls are TRBV11-3 and TRBJ2-3, with D uncertain. CDR3 length: 13 amino acids. The germline V and J ends were trimmed by 1 base and 4 bases, with 6 bases remaining between them. Germline CDR1 reads SGHNT; CDR2 reads YENEEA. Written as DNA, the CDR3 is TGTGCCAGCAGCTTAGGCTCGGCAGATACGCAGTATTTT. This gives the protein CASSLGSADTQYF. Full variable domain (remainder filled in from reference TRBV11-3 and TRBJ2-3): EAGVVQSPRYKIIEKKQPVAFWCNPISGHNTLYWYLQNLGQGPELLIRYENEEAVDDSQLPKDRFSAERLKGVDSTLKIQPAELGDSAVYLCASSLGSADTQYFGPGTRLTVL.

This chain connects TRBV27 to TRBJ2-1, with 11 nucleotides matching TRBD2. The CDR3 length is 16 residues. CDR1 MNHEY and CDR2 SMNVEV come from the germline V gene (reference sequence). With V trimmed by 3 bases and J by 2 bases, 3 bases remained unmatched. CDR3 residues: CASSLGSGRAYNEQFF. The CDR3 DNA follows: TGTGCCAGCAGTTTGGGTAGCGGGAGGGCCTACAATGAGCAGTTCTTC.

The chain is built from TRBV7-8 and TRBJ1-2; D is possibly TRBD1 (5 bases). The V gene lost 3 bases and the J gene lost 2 bases, with 16 bases spanning the gap. The CDR3 loop spans 16 amino acids. CDR1 SGHVS and CDR2 FQNEAQ come from the germline V gene. CDR3 in DNA: TGTGCCAGCAGCTTCAAGACAGACCTCCGGAACTATGGCTACACCTTC. Its translation: CASSFKTDLRNYGYTF.

The sample holds one count of this clone. This chain connects TRBV2 to TRBJ1-1; 8 bases line up with TRBD1. Trimming at V came to 4 bases and at J to 4 bases, leaving 5 bases not matched to a gene. This CDR3 is 14 amino acids long. Germline V gene data show CDR1 as SNHLY and CDR2 as FYNNEI. The CDR3 nucleotides are TGTGCCAGCAGTGGACAGGGGAGGGGCACTGAAGCTTTCTTT. Its translation: CASSGQGRGTEAFF.